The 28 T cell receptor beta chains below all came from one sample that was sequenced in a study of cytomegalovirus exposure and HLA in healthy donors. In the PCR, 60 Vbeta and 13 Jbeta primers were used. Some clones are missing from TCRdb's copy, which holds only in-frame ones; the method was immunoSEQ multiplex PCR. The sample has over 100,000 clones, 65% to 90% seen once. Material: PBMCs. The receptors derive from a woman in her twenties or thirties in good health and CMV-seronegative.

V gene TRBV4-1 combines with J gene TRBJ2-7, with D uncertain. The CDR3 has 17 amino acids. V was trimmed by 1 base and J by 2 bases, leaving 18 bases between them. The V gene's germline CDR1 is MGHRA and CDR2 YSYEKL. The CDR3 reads CASSQGPLGGPTYEQYF. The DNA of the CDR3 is TGCGCCAGCAGCCAAGGGCCCCTAGGCGGCCCGACCTACGAGCAGTACTTC.

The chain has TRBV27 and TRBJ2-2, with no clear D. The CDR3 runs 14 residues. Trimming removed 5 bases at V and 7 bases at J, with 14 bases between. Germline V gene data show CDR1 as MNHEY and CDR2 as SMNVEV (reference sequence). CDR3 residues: CASSPSLKHGELFF. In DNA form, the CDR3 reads TGTGCCAGCAGTCCTTCTCTGAAGCACGGGGAGCTGTTTTTT.

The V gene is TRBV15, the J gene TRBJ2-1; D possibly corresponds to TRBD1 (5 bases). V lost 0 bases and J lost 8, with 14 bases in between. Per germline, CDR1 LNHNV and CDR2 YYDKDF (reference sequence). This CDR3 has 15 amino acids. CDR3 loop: CATSRELTGTDEQFF. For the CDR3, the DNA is TGTGCCACCAGCAGAGAACTTACAGGTACGGATGAGCAGTTCTTC.

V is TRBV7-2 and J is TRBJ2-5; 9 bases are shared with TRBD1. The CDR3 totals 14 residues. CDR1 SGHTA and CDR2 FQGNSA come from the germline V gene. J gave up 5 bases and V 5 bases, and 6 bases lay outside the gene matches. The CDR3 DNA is TGTGCCAGCAGCCCCGGGACAGGGTTGGAGACCCAGTACTTC. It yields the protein CASSPGTGLETQYF.

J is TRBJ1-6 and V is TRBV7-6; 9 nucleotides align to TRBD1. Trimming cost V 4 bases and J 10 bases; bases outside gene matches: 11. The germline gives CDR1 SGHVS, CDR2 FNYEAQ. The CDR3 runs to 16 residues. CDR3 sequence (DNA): TGTGCCAGCAGCTCACGCCGGGACAGGGTTAGGTCACCCCTCCACTTT. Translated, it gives CASSSRRDRVRSPLHF.

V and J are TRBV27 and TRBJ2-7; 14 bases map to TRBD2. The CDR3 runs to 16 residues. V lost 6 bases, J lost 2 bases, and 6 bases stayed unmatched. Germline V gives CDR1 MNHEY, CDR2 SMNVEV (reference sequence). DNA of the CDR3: TGTGCCAGCAGAACTTGGGGACTAGCGGGAGCCTACGAGCAGTACTTC. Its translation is CASRTWGLAGAYEQYF.

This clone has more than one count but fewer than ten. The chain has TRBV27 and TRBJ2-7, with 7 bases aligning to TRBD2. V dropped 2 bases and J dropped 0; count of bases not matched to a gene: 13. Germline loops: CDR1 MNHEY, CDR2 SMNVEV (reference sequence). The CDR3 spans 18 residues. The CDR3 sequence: CASSLPPFVAGLSYEQYF. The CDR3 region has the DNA TGTGCCAGCAGTTTACCGCCCTTCGTAGCGGGCCTCTCCTACGAGCAGTACTTC.

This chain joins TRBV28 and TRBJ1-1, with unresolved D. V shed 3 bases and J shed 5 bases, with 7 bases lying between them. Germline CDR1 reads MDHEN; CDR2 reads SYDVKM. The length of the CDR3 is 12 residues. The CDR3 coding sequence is TGTGCCAGCAGTTTGAGGGAGACTGAAGCTTTCTTT. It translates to CASSLRETEAFF.

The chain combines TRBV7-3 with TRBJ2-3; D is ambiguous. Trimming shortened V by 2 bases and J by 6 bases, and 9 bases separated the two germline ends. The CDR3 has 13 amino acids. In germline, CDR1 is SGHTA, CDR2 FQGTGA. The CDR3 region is CASSLFFEDTQYF. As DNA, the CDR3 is TGTGCCAGCAGCTTATTTTTCGAGGATACGCAGTATTTT.

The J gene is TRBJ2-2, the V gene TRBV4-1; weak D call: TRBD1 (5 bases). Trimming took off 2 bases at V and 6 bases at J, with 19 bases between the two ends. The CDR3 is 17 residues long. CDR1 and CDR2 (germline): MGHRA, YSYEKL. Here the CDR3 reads CASSQLSLGPQAGELFF. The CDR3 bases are TGCGCCAGCAGCCAACTCTCCTTGGGTCCACAGGCCGGGGAGCTGTTTTTT.

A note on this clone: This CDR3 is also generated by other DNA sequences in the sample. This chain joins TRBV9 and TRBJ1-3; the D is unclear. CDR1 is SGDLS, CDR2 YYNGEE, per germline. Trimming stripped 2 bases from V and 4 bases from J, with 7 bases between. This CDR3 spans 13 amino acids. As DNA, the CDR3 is TGTGCCAGCAGCGTTGGAGGGGGAAACACCATATATTTT. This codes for CASSVGGGNTIYF.

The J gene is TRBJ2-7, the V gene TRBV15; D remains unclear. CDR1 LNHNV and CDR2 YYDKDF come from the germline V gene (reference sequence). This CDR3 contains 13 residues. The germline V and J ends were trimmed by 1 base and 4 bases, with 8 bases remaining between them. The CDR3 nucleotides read TGTGCCACCAGCAGAGGAAGAGAATACGAGCAGTACTTC. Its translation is CATSRGREYEQYF.

The CDR3 DNA reads as TGCGCCAGCAGCTTGGGGACAGGGTATTACGAGCAGTACTTC. Translated: CASSLGTGYYEQYF. The V call is TRBV5-1, the J call TRBJ2-7, with TRBD1 matching 8 bases. This CDR3 spans 14 amino acids. V was clipped by 0 bases and J by 4 bases; unmatched bases: 3. CDR1 and CDR2 from the germline V gene are SGHRS and YFSETQ.

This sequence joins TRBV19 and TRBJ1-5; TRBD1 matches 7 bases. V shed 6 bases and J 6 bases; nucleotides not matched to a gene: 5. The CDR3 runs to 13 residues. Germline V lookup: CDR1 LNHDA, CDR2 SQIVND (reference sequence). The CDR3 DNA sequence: TGTGCCAGTAGGGTGGCAGGGGGTCAGCCCCAGCATTTT. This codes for CASRVAGGQPQHF.

As DNA, the CDR3 is TGTGCCTGGAGCGGGACTTTTAATGAGCAGTTCTTC. This gives the protein CAWSGTFNEQFF. The genes are TRBV30 and TRBJ2-1; a possible D gene is TRBD2 (6 bases). V lost 3 bases to trimming and J lost 7 bases, with 10 bases between them. The CDR3 totals 12 residues. The germline V gene encodes CDR1 GTSNPN and CDR2 SVGIG (reference sequence).

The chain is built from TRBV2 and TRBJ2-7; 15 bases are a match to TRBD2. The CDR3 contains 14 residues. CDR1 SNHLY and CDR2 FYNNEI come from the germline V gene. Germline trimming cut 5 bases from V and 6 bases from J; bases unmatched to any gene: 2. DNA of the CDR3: TGTGCCAGCAGTCGGGGACTAGCGGGGGGCGAGCAGTACTTC. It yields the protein CASSRGLAGGEQYF.

This CDR3 is CASSPRQGETEAFF. The CDR3 DNA reads TGTGCCAGCAGCCCCCGGCAGGGGGAGACTGAAGCTTTCTTT. J is TRBJ1-1 and V is TRBV7-2; 7 bases align to TRBD1. After removal of 5 bases from V and 5 bases from J, the junction contained 8 bases not matched to a gene. Per the germline V gene, CDR1 is SGHTA and CDR2 is FQGNSA. The CDR3 spans 14 residues.

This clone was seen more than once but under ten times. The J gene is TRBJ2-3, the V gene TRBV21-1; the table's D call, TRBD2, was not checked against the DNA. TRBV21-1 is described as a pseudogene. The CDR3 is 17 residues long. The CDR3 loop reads CASSNWSGSLGTDTQYF. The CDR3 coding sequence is TGTGCCAGCAGCAATTGGAGCGGGAGCTTGGGGACAGATACGCAGTATTTT.

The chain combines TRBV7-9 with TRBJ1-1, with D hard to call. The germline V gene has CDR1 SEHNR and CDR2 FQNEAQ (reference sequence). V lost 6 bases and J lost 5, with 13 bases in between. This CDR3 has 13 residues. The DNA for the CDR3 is TGTGCCAGCAGTTCTAACCGAGGGACTGAAGCTTTCTTT. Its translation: CASSSNRGTEAFF. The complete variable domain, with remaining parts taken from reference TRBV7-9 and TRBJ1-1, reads DTGVSQNPRHKITKRGQNVTFRCDPISEHNRLYWYRQTLGQGPEFLTYFQNEAQLEKSRLLSDRFSAERPKGSFSTLEIQRTEQGDSAMYLCASSSNRGTEAFFGQGTRLTVV.

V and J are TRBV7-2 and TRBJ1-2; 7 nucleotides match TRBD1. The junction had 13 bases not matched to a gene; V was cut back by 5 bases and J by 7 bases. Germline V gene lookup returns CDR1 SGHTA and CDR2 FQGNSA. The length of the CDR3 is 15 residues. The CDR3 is CASSNPGQRRRGYTF. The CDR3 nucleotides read TGTGCCAGCAGCAACCCGGGACAGAGGAGGCGTGGCTACACCTTC.

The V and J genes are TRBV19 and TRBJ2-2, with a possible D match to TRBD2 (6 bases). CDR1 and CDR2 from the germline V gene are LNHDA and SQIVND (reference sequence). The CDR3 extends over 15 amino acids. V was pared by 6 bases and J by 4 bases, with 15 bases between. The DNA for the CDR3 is TGTGCCAGTAGGGGTTGGGGGGACGGCACCGGGGAGCTGTTTTTT. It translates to CASRGWGDGTGELFF.

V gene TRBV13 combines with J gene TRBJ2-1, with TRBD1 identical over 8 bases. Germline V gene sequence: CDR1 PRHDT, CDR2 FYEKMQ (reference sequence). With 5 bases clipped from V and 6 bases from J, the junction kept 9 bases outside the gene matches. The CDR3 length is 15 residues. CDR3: CASSTRQGWTNEQFF. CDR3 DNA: TGTGCCAGCAGCACCCGACAGGGGTGGACCAATGAGCAGTTCTTC.

For the CDR3, the DNA is TGTGCCAGAAGCCCGAACCGACAGCTCTATGGCTACACCTTC. Protein product: CARSPNRQLYGYTF. The chain joins TRBV5-3 to TRBJ1-2, with TRBD1 as a possible D gene (5 bases). TRBV5-3 is classed as an ORF, of uncertain function. Trimming took 4 bases from V and 4 from J, leaving 14 bases between them. The CDR3 extends over 14 amino acids.

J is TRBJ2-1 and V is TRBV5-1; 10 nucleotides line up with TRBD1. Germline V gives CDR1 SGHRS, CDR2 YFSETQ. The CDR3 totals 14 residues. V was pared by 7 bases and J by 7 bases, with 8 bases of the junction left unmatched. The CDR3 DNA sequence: TGCGCCAGCGTACCGGGACAGGGGAAAAATGAGCAGTTCTTC. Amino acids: CASVPGQGKNEQFF.

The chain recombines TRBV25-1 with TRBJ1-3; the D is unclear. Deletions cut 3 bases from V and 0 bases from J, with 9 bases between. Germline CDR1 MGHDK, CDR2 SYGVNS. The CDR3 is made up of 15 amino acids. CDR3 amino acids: CASSDPTTSGNTIYF. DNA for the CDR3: TGTGCCAGCAGTGATCCCACAACCTCTGGAAACACCATATATTTT.

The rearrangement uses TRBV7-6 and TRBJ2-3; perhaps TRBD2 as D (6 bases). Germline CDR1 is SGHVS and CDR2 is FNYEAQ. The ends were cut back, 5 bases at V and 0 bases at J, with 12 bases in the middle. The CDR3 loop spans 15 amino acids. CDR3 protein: CASSRTGTSTDTQYF. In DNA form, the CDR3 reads TGTGCCAGCAGCCGTACCGGGACTAGCACAGATACGCAGTATTTT.

The CDR3 loop reads CASSRGETQYF. DNA of the CDR3: TGTGCCAGTAGTCGCGGTGAGACCCAGTACTTC. The gene calls are TRBV19 and TRBJ2-5; unclear D gene. CDR1 LNHDA and CDR2 SQIVND come from the germline V gene (reference sequence). The germline V and J ends were trimmed by 5 bases and 5 bases, with 6 bases remaining between them. This CDR3 contains 11 residues.

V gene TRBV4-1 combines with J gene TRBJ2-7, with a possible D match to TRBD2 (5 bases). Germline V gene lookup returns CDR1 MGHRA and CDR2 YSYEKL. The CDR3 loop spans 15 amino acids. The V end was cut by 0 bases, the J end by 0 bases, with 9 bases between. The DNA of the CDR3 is TGCGCCAGCAGCCAAGAGCCTAGCCTCTCCTACGAGCAGTACTTC. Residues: CASSQEPSLSYEQYF.